The clone carrying this T cell receptor (beta chain) was recorded only once. Authors' analysis steps: Counts of nucleated cells, estimated from reference gene primer amplification, were obtained. Sequencing used immunoSEQ multiplex PCR; TCRdb keeps in-frame clones, though not all of them. Clone size and V and J calls were adopted from that table, with D and trimming inferred from the DNA. The repertoire holds about 210,000 clones, with about 90% as singletons. The sample originates from a study of blood T cell repertoires in COVID-19. Study-wide background: The samples span acute and convalescent COVID-19 from the United States, Italy and Spain. From T cells, B-cell-depleted T cells, or PBMCs came the material, which was cDNA or gDNA.

The CDR3 has 13 residues. CDR1 is LGHDT, CDR2 YNNKEL, per germline (reference sequence). The germline V and J ends were trimmed by 2 bases and 4 bases, with 6 bases remaining between them. The receptor comes from a man between 25 and 39 years old with acute or convalescent COVID-19. Sequencing was performed on peripheral blood. The chain couples TRBV3-1 (or the pseudogene TRBV3-2) to TRBJ1-3; D remains ambiguous. The CDR3, as DNA: TGTGCCAGCAGCCAATCATTCGGAAACACCATATATTTT. Translated: CASSQSFGNTIYF.